One T cell receptor (beta chain) is described in this entry. What it binds is unknown. The data were taken from a study of shared clonotypes between healthy human individuals. Study results and limitations: Memory subsets generally showed lower estimated richness than naive subsets. Non-shared clonotypes showed lower generation probabilities than clonotypes common to all four donors.

The assay was run at deep level. Assay: immunoSEQ multiplex PCR; the TCRdb copy retains only in-frame clones and omits some. The table shows some 2,000,000 clones, with nearly 97% occurring only once. CDR1 is SGHRS, CDR2 YFSETQ, per germline. There are 16 residues in the CDR3. The V end was cut by 0 bases, the J end by 2 bases, with 14 bases between. The origin of this receptor is a man aged 18 to 35 in good health. This chain links TRBV5-1 with TRBJ1-1; D might be TRBD1 (5 bases). Source material: naive CD4+ T cells sorted from blood. Subset defined: CD45RA+ positively selected. This CDR3 reads CASSLVPVGANTEAFF. In DNA, the CDR3 is TGCGCCAGCAGCTTGGTCCCAGTCGGGGCAAACACTGAAGCTTTCTTT.